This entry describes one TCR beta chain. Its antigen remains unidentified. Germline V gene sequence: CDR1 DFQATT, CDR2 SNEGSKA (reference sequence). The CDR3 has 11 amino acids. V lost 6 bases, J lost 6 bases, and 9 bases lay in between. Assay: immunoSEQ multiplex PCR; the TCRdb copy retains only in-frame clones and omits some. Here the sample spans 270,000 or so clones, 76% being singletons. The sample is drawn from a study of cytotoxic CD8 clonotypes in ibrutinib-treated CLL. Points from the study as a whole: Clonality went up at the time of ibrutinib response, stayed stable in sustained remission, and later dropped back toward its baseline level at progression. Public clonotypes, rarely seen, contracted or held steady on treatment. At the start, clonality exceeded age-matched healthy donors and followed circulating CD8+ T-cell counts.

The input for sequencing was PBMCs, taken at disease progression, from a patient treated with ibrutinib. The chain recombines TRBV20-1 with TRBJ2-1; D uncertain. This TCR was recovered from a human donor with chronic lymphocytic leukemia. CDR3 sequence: CSAALGNEQFF. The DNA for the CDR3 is TGCAGTGCCGCCCTCGGCAATGAGCAGTTCTTC.